This T cell receptor beta chain was documented in a study of blood T cell repertoires in COVID-19. Study background: Sources were T cells, B-cell-depleted T cells, or PBMCs; the material itself was cDNA or gDNA.

Categorization into cohorts depended on clinical history that participants reported. Produced via immunoSEQ multiplex PCR; TCRdb's table is partial and in-frame only. The repertoire holds 120,000 to 150,000 clones, over 80% seen once, with under 7% in the top ten. Germline V gene lookup returns CDR1 SGHNT and CDR2 YYREEE (reference sequence). Trimming stripped 4 bases from V and 0 bases from J, with 10 bases between. This CDR3 spans 14 amino acids. This TCR was sampled from a woman in her 50s who had been exposed to COVID-19. The specimen was PBMCs or T cells enriched from blood (not recorded which). The chain uses TRBV5-4 and TRBJ1-2; D is undetermined. The CDR3 nucleotides are TGTGCCAGCAGCCCCGACGGAGCTAACTATGGCTACACCTTC. Its protein product is CASSPDGANYGYTF.